The 16 T cell receptor beta chains given below trace back to one sample, sequenced in a study of control samples from healthy donors and cancer patients. Clones were sequenced by immunoSEQ multiplex PCR, and TCRdb holds only the in-frame ones, with some missing. This sample yields under 450,000 clones, of which 75% to 95% are seen a single time; around 6.4% belongs to the top ten. Sequencing input: PBMCs. The origin of the receptors is a man in his forties or fifties with head and neck cancer.

This sequence joins TRBV3-1 (or the pseudogene TRBV3-2) and TRBJ2-3; possible D gene TRBD2, 5 bases. Trimming took off 5 bases at V and 5 bases at J, with 11 bases between the two ends. This CDR3 is built from 13 residues. Germline CDR1 LGHDT, CDR2 YNNKEL (reference sequence). Here the CDR3 reads CASSSAGRDTQYF. In DNA, the CDR3 is TGTGCCAGCAGCTCCGCGGGCCGAGATACGCAGTATTTT.

V gene TRBV23-1 combines with J gene TRBJ2-7, with 9 bases lining up with TRBD1. TRBV23-1 falls under the ORF class, with uncertain function. The CDR3 length is 13 residues. The ends lost 6 bases at V and 5 bases at J; junction bases unmatched: 5. Here the CDR3 reads CASSRDREHEQYF. CDR3 coding DNA: TGCGCCAGCAGCCGGGACAGGGAACACGAGCAGTACTTC.

The V gene is TRBV6-1, the J gene TRBJ2-7; TRBD1 aligns across 9 bases. V gave up 3 bases and J gave up 4 bases; unmatched junction bases: 4. The germline CDR1 and CDR2 sequences are MNHNS and SASEGT. The CDR3 is 14 amino acids. The CDR3 sequence is CASSEGQGWYEQYF. The CDR3, as DNA: TGTGCCAGCAGTGAGGGACAGGGATGGTACGAGCAGTACTTC.

The J gene is TRBJ2-3, the V gene TRBV12-5, with 9 bases identical to TRBD1. Trimming removed 1 base from V and 4 bases from J; junction bases left unmatched: 9. This CDR3 contains 17 residues. CDR1 and CDR2 from the germline V gene are LGHNT and FRNRAP. CDR3 residues: CASGLGMTGGGPDTQYF. The CDR3 DNA follows: TGTGCTAGTGGTTTGGGGATGACAGGGGGAGGACCAGATACGCAGTATTTT.

The CDR3 nucleotides read TGTGCCAGCAGTTACAGGGGCGGCAATCAGCCCCAGCATTTT. Translated: CASSYRGGNQPQHF. The V gene is TRBV6-6, the J gene TRBJ1-5; TRBD1 is a possible D gene (5 bases). CDR1 is MNHNY, CDR2 SVGAGI, per germline (reference sequence). V was pared by 2 bases and J by 2 bases, with 7 bases between. This CDR3 spans 14 amino acids.

The table lists this clone with a few counts. For the CDR3, the DNA is TGTGCCAGCAGTGGGTGGCGGGGGGGCGGTGAGACCCAGTACTTC. This codes for CASSGWRGGGETQYF. The chain employs TRBV7-2 and TRBJ2-5; TRBD2 agrees at 9 bases. The germline CDR1 and CDR2 sequences are SGHTA and FQGNSA. The V and J ends lost 6 bases and 5 bases, in that order; junction bases with no gene match: 10. The CDR3 loop spans 15 amino acids.

This clone has a single count. The chain is built from TRBV7-2 and TRBJ2-1; TRBD1 aligns across 8 bases. This CDR3 spans 13 amino acids. The germline V gene has CDR1 SGHTA and CDR2 FQGNSA. V trimming: 0 bases; J trimming: 14 bases; junction bases outside the gene matches: 6. In nucleotides, the CDR3 is TGTGCCAGCAGCTTAGCGCTGGACAGGGTGGAGTTCTTC. Protein product: CASSLALDRVEFF.

This clone was counted only a few times. V and J are TRBV19 and TRBJ1-2; no definite D call. Germline V CDR1 and CDR2: LNHDA, SQIVND (reference sequence). The CDR3 runs 15 residues. The V end lost 3 bases, the J end lost 10 bases, and 21 bases lay between the germline ends. In nucleotides, the CDR3 is TGTGCCAGTAGTATCCCTGGTCCCCTCTCCTTGCTCTACACCTTC. Translated, it gives CASSIPGPLSLLYTF.

This clone was counted a single time. The gene calls are TRBV7-3 and TRBJ2-7; D is perhaps TRBD1 or TRBD2 (6 bases each). CDR1 and CDR2 from the germline V gene are SGHTA and FQGTGA. The CDR3 is made up of 13 amino acids. The germline V and J ends were trimmed by 4 bases and 6 bases, with 13 bases remaining between them. This chain's CDR3 is CASSSTSRGEQYF. The CDR3, as DNA: TGTGCCAGCAGCTCAACTAGCAGGGGCGAGCAGTACTTC.

This chain uses TRBV4-1 with TRBJ2-3; a weak D match, TRBD1 (5 bases). The CDR3 extends over 16 amino acids. In germline, CDR1 is MGHRA, CDR2 YSYEKL. Trimming removed 0 bases from V and 3 bases from J, with 13 bases in between. The CDR3 region has the DNA TGCGCCAGCAGCCAAGACCAAGGGGTTGGGACAGATACGCAGTATTTT. Residues: CASSQDQGVGTDTQYF.

This sequence joins TRBV6-5 and TRBJ2-7; 8 nucleotides align to TRBD1. Germline loops: CDR1 MNHEY, CDR2 SVGAGI. J gave up 0 bases and V 0 bases, and 4 bases lay outside the gene matches. This CDR3 region has 16 residues. The CDR3 nucleotides are TGTGCCAGCAGTTACTCGCGGACAGGGAACTCCTACGAGCAGTACTTC. This sequence encodes CASSYSRTGNSYEQYF.

V and J are TRBV5-1 and TRBJ1-5, with D unresolved. V was clipped by 0 bases and J by 5 bases, with 12 bases between them. The CDR3 totals 15 residues. Germline values: CDR1 SGHRS, CDR2 YFSETQ. DNA of the CDR3: TGCGCCAGCAGCTTGGAGGGCGGCTCGGATCAGCCCCAGCATTTT. Translation: CASSLEGGSDQPQHF.

This chain connects TRBV6-6 to TRBJ1-2; TRBD1 aligns across 8 bases. Per germline, CDR1 MNHNY and CDR2 SVGAGI (reference sequence). J lost 8 bases, V lost 4 bases, and 6 bases had no gene match. The length of the CDR3 is 13 residues. CDR3 nucleotides: TGTGCCAGCAGTTTGGACAGGGTTGGCGGCTACACCTTC. This encodes CASSLDRVGGYTF.

The V gene is TRBV12-3 or TRBV12-4, the J gene TRBJ1-1, with a tentative D call TRBD1 (6 bases). V lost 6 bases, J lost 6 bases, and 11 bases lay in between. This CDR3 is 12 amino acids long. The CDR3 nucleotides read TGTGCCAGCAGCCCACAGGGCGCTGAAGCTTTCTTT. It translates to CASSPQGAEAFF.

The CDR3 protein is CASSLYRYNEQFF. In DNA form, the CDR3 reads TGTGCCAGCAGTTTATACAGGTACAATGAGCAGTTCTTC. This chain joins TRBV28 and TRBJ2-1, with D perhaps matching TRBD1 (5 bases). Between the trimmed V and J ends, which lost 1 base and 4 bases, there was a span of 5 bases. The germline V gene encodes CDR1 MDHEN and CDR2 SYDVKM. The CDR3 is made up of 13 amino acids.

The CDR3 sequence: CASSQDGSQLNRAKNIQYF. The CDR3 DNA follows: TGCGCCAGCAGCCAAGACGGGTCGCAATTGAACCGAGCCAAAAACATTCAGTACTTC. V is TRBV4-3 and J is TRBJ2-4, with D unclear. Germline CDR1 and CDR2: LGHNA and YSLEER. This CDR3 region has 19 residues. Trimming pared 0 bases from V and 0 bases from J, leaving 18 bases between.